These T cell receptor beta chains were read from a single sample in a study of blood T cell repertoires in COVID-19. TCRdb's copy holds only in-frame clones and misses some; the assay was immunoSEQ multiplex PCR. This table has over 85,000 clones, around 84% appearing once. The sequencing input was peripheral blood. The receptor set was obtained from a man in his forties with acute or convalescent COVID-19. Each CDR3 is given with its conserved first and last residue. D genes are given only for firm matches. A clone size is listed for some rows: how often the clone was seen (once, few, many), or a class if it is expanded.

>TRBV9|few|TRBJ1-1|TRBD1
CASSPPGQGPGTEAFF
TGTGCCAGCAGCCCTCCGGGACAGGGGCCGGGGACTGAAGCTTTCTTT
>TRBV9|.|TRBJ1-4|.
CASSVGLGGGKNEKLFF
TGTGCCAGCAGCGTAGGTCTAGGGGGAGGGAAAAATGAAAAACTGTTTTTT
>TRBV19|.|TRBJ1-6|TRBD1
CASSMDRAYNSPLHF
TGTGCCAGTAGTATGGACAGGGCCTATAATTCACCCCTCCACTTT
>TRBV19|.|TRBJ1-4|.
CASSPRGVATNEKLFF
TGTGCCAGTAGTCCGCGGGGGGTGGCAACTAATGAAAAACTGTTTTTT
>TRBV4-3|.|TRBJ1-6|.
CASSQAWQAFYNSPLHF
TGCGCCAGCAGCCAAGCCTGGCAGGCCTTCTATAATTCACCCCTCCACTTT
>TRBV9|.|TRBJ1-1|.
CASSVAGEWAEAFF
TGTGCCAGCAGCGTAGCAGGTGAGTGGGCTGAAGCTTTCTTT
>TRBV5-6|.|TRBJ2-7|TRBD1
CASSPWTGGISNEQYF
TGTGCCAGCAGCCCCTGGACAGGGGGTATTAGCAACGAGCAGTACTTC
>TRBV7-9|.|TRBJ2-3|.
CASSLRTLMRDGPDTQYF
TGTGCCAGCAGCTTAAGAACTCTAATGAGGGATGGCCCAGATACGCAGTATTTT
>TRBV30|.|TRBJ1-6|.
CAWKENNSPLHF
TGTGCCTGGAAAGAGAATAATTCACCCCTCCACTTT
>TRBV10-3|.|TRBJ2-2|TRBD1
CAISGQGQGRTGELFF
TGTGCCATCAGTGGCCAGGGACAGGGTCGAACCGGGGAGCTGTTTTTT
>TRBV27|.|TRBJ2-2|.
CASSFPATGELFF
TGTGCCAGCAGTTTCCCAGCGACCGGGGAGCTGTTTTTT
>TRBV13|.|TRBJ2-1|.
CASSLTVGEQFF
TGTGCCAGCAGCTTAACGGTGGGCGAGCAGTTCTTC
>TRBV30|.|TRBJ1-1|.
CAFGGRTDRVNTEAFF
TGTGCCTTTGGGGGTAGGACGGACAGAGTGAACACTGAAGCTTTCTTT
>TRBV27|.|TRBJ1-4|.
CASSVEGANEKLFF
TGTGCCAGCAGTGTTGAGGGAGCAAATGAAAAACTGTTTTTT
>TRBV15|once|TRBJ1-4|.
CATSRERQANEKLFF
TGTGCCACCAGCAGAGAACGACAGGCTAATGAAAAACTGTTTTTT